This TCR beta chain was profiled in a study of blood T cell repertoires in COVID-19. This CDR3 is built from 14 residues. V gave up 7 bases and J gave up 2 bases, with 11 bases separating them. CDR1 is SGHVS, CDR2 FQNEAQ, per germline. Per the study methods: From reference gene primer amplification, estimates of nucleated cell counts were derived. TCRdb's table, derived via immunoSEQ multiplex PCR, lists solely in-frame clones and lacks some. D and trimming come from the DNA, and the V and J calls and clone size come from that table. The sample lists about 300,000 clones; about 87% were seen once. The chain employs TRBV7-8 and TRBJ2-2; the D gene is possibly TRBD1 (6 bases). The sample was peripheral blood. This TCR came from a woman in her twenties or thirties with COVID-19, enrolled during active disease. The CDR3 DNA reads as TGTGCCAGCAACTTGGGGGCTAACACCGGGGAGCTGTTTTTT. Translated: CASNLGANTGELFF.